The 20 T cell receptor beta chains given below trace back to one sample, sequenced in a study of molecular identifiers for immune sequencing clone quantification. Each CDR3 protein gets one entry after TCRdb re-called the PCR reads with MiXCR. This sample has some 320,000 distinct CDR3 sequences; over 20% occur once, and the top ten carry approximately 0.8%. Source material: naive CD8+ T cells from blood, with Jurkat cell RNA spiked in. Subset of the sample: FACS-sorted CD8+CD4-CCR7+CD45RA+ naive T cells. The receptor source for this set is a human donor in good health. Some libraries in this study had Jurkat cell RNA spiked in.

Only a few counts were recorded for this clonotype. The rearrangement uses TRBV28 and TRBJ1-5, with a weak D call TRBD1 (5 bases). Germline V lookup: CDR1 MDHEN, CDR2 SYDVKM. V was pared by 7 bases and J by 5 bases, with 33 bases between. CDR3 length: 20 residues. The chain's CDR3 is CASNLNRDNPGTSWDQPQHF. CDR3 sequence (DNA): TGTGCCAGCAATTTGAATAGAGATAACCCAGGGACTTCTTGGGATCAGCCCCAGCATTTT. Combining the CDR3 with reference TRBV28 and TRBJ1-5 gives the whole variable domain DVKVTQSSRYLVKRTGEKVFLECVQDMDHENMFWYRQDPGLGLRLIYFSYDVKMKEKGDIPEGYSVSREKKERFSLILESASTNQTSMYLCASNLNRDNPGTSWDQPQHFGDGTRLSIL.

This clonotype was detected many times. V usage is TRBV9 and J usage is TRBJ1-1; D might be TRBD1 (6 bases). V was shortened by 3 bases and J by 4 bases, with 10 bases between the two germline ends. The CDR3 length is 13 residues. Germline lookup yields CDR1 SGDLS and CDR2 YYNGEE. CDR3 nucleotide sequence: TGTGCCAGCAGCGAGGGGGGTGGCACTGAAGCTTTCTTT. This encodes CASSEGGGTEAFF.

Many counts were recorded for this clonotype. This rearrangement joins TRBV7-8 to TRBJ2-2, with D perhaps TRBD2 (5 bases). Trimming cost V 5 bases and J 6 bases, with 16 bases left between them. The CDR3 is 15 amino acids. Per the germline V gene, CDR1 is SGHVS and CDR2 is FQNEAQ. This CDR3 reads CASSPGIHRAGELFF. CDR3 DNA sequence: TGTGCCAGCAGCCCCGGGATCCACCGTGCCGGGGAGCTGTTTTTT. Combining the CDR3 with reference TRBV7-8 and TRBJ2-2 gives the whole variable domain GAGVSQSPRYKVAKRGQDVALRCDPISGHVSLFWYQQALGQGPEFLTYFQNEAQLDKSGLPSDRFFAERPEGSVSTLKIQRTQQEDSAVYLCASSPGIHRAGELFFGEGSRLTVL.

V usage is TRBV5-1 and J usage is TRBJ2-2; D is perhaps TRBD1 or TRBD2 (5 bases each). This CDR3 has 14 residues. Trimming stripped 7 bases from V and 6 bases from J, with 16 bases between. CDR1 SGHRS and CDR2 YFSETQ come from the germline V gene. The CDR3 DNA reads as TGCGCCAGCTCCAAAACTGGGGACGCCGGGGAGCTGTTTTTT. This encodes CASSKTGDAGELFF.

The V and J genes are TRBV13 and TRBJ1-2; D call uncertain. The CDR3 is made up of 13 amino acids. V lost 5 bases, J lost 1 base, and 8 bases lay in between. CDR1 and CDR2 from the germline V gene are PRHDT and FYEKMQ (reference sequence). The CDR3 DNA reads TGTGCCAGCAGCACCCAAATTAACTATGGCTACACCTTC. Its translation is CASSTQINYGYTF.

Worth noting for this clonotype: A much larger clone differs from this one at a single base, so this may be a read error. The chain recombines TRBV24-1 with TRBJ2-7; D is uncertain. The CDR3 loop spans 12 amino acids. The germline V gene has CDR1 KGHDR and CDR2 SFDVKD. Trimming took 3 bases from V and 9 from J, leaving 11 bases between them. The CDR3 DNA is TGTGCCACCAGTGATCCTTATAACGGGCAGTACTTC. This encodes CATSDPYNGQYF.

On this clonotype: Just one base apart from a much larger clone, this may be a read error. The rearrangement links TRBV28 to TRBJ2-5, with TRBD2 identical over 9 bases. CDR3 length equals 17 residues. Germline V CDR1 and CDR2: MDHEN, SYDVKM. The junction had 14 bases not matched to a gene; V was cut back by 6 bases and J by 3 bases. This CDR3 is CASSNALGLAREETQYF. CDR3 DNA sequence: TGTGCCAGCAGCAACGCTCTGGGACTAGCAAGGGAAGAGACCCAGTACTTC.

This clonotype was observed many times. This chain uses TRBV28 with TRBJ2-5; TRBD1 aligns across 7 bases. The CDR3 runs 15 residues. With 2 bases clipped from V and 5 bases from J, the junction kept 8 bases outside the gene matches. Germline CDR1 MDHEN, CDR2 SYDVKM. This CDR3 reads CASSLMAGGDETQYF. Here the CDR3 DNA reads TGTGCCAGCAGTTTAATGGCAGGGGGTGACGAGACCCAGTACTTC. Using reference TRBV28 and TRBJ2-5 for the parts outside the CDR3, the full variable domain is DVKVTQSSRYLVKRTGEKVFLECVQDMDHENMFWYRQDPGLGLRLIYFSYDVKMKEKGDIPEGYSVSREKKERFSLILESASTNQTSMYLCASSLMAGGDETQYFGPGTRLLVL.

This clonotype was found many times. V usage is TRBV7-2 and J usage is TRBJ2-1; 12 nucleotides align to TRBD2. Germline lookup yields CDR1 SGHTA and CDR2 FQGNSA. The V and J ends lost 2 bases and 5 bases, in that order; junction bases with no gene match: 7. This CDR3 region has 17 residues. CDR3 sequence: CASSLRSSGGGHNEQFF. CDR3 coding DNA: TGTGCCAGCAGCTTACGGTCTAGCGGGGGGGGCCACAATGAGCAGTTCTTC.

Of note for this clonotype: The junction and the germline gene differ at one end; a read error may be behind it. The DNA of the CDR3 is TGCAGCGTTGAAGATCGAGGGAGCACTGAAGCCTTCTTT. It is translated as CSVEDRGSTEAFF. This chain connects TRBV29-1 to TRBJ1-1; D remains ambiguous. The germline gives CDR1 SQVTM, CDR2 ANQGSEA. The CDR3 has 13 residues.

This clonotype was picked up one time. The CDR3 loop reads CASSRTGIDHEQYF. CDR3 bases: TGTGCCAGCAGCCGAACCGGGATAGACCACGAGCAGTACTTC. This chain joins TRBV11-2 and TRBJ2-7; tentatively, D is TRBD2 (5 bases). CDR1 and CDR2 (germline): SGHAT, FQNNGV. The CDR3 contains 14 residues. V lost 5 bases and J lost 5, with 16 bases in between.

This clonotype was observed many times. The chain combines TRBV12-3 or TRBV12-4 with TRBJ1-5; TRBD1 might be the D (6 bases). The germline V and J ends were trimmed by 5 bases and 3 bases, with 11 bases remaining between them. The CDR3 sequence is 14 residues long. The CDR3 nucleotides read TGTGCCAGCAGTCCACAGGGTTACAATCAGCCCCAGCATTTT. Translated, it gives CASSPQGYNQPQHF.

This clonotype was observed at least ten times. The gene calls are TRBV27 and TRBJ1-1, with unresolved D. V was cut by 6 bases and J by 9 bases, with 17 bases left in between. Germline V gene data show CDR1 as MNHEY and CDR2 as SMNVEV (reference sequence). CDR3 length: 13 residues. CDR3 bases: TGTGCCAGCAGCCCGACCGAACATGAGCAAGCTTTCTTT. The encoded protein is CASSPTEHEQAFF.

This clonotype was seen at least ten times. The J gene is TRBJ2-5, the V gene TRBV29-1, with TRBD1 matching over 8 bases. Germline-derived CDR1 and CDR2 are SQVTM and ANQGSEA. The CDR3 has 18 amino acids. The ends lost 7 bases at V and 4 bases at J; junction bases unmatched: 23. The chain's CDR3 is CSATEVLGQGGFRETQYF. CDR3 DNA: TGCAGCGCAACTGAAGTGCTAGGACAGGGCGGGTTTAGAGAGACCCAGTACTTC.

The chain recombines TRBV7-9 with TRBJ2-3; D is tentatively TRBD1 or TRBD2 (5 bases each). Germline V gene sequence: CDR1 SEHNR, CDR2 FQNEAQ (reference sequence). This CDR3 spans 12 amino acids. Trimming removed 6 bases at V and 4 bases at J, with 8 bases between. CDR3 loop: CASREGSDTQYF. The CDR3 DNA follows: TGTGCCAGCAGAGAGGGGTCAGATACGCAGTATTTT.

This clonotype has more than one count but fewer than ten. The rearrangement uses TRBV23-1 and TRBJ1-6, with a possible D match to TRBD1 (6 bases). TRBV23-1 is an ORF, and what it does is uncertain. This CDR3 is 17 amino acids long. V lost 0 bases, J lost 8 bases, and 17 bases lay in between. In DNA, the CDR3 is TGCGCCAGCAGTCAATCGGGTAACCGGGACAAGGATTCACCCCTCCACTTT. It yields the protein CASSQSGNRDKDSPLHF.

The chain carries TRBV20-1 and TRBJ2-7; tentatively, D is TRBD1 or TRBD2 (6 bases each). V was pared by 4 bases and J by 4 bases, with 20 bases between. This CDR3 has 15 amino acids. Germline assignment: CDR1 DFQATT and CDR2 SNEGSKA (reference sequence). CDR3 loop: CSAKEGGQGIYEQYF. The CDR3 nucleotides read TGCAGTGCTAAGGAAGGGGGGCAGGGGATTTACGAGCAGTACTTC.

This clonotype was detected only once. This sequence joins TRBV20-1 and TRBJ2-7; D remains unclear. Per the germline V gene, CDR1 is DFQATT and CDR2 is SNEGSKA (reference sequence). The V gene lost 1 base and the J gene lost 0 bases, with 13 bases spanning the gap. This CDR3 contains 15 residues. CDR3 region: CSARVAVASSYEQYF. CDR3 coding DNA: TGCAGTGCTAGAGTGGCGGTGGCGAGCTCCTACGAGCAGTACTTC.

Details on this clonotype: A read error may be the cause here, since a much bigger clone is one base away. This chain uses TRBV9 with TRBJ1-1; 7 bases align to TRBD1. The germline CDR1 and CDR2 sequences are SGDLS and YYNGEE. The CDR3 is made up of 13 amino acids. Here the CDR3 reads CASSVVTGTEASF. In DNA, the CDR3 is TGTGCCAGCAGCGTAGTGACGGGGACAGAAGCTTCCTTT.

Ten or more counts support this clonotype. V is TRBV7-3 and J is TRBJ2-1, with no clear D. The CDR3 loop spans 13 amino acids. Trimming took 4 bases from V and 7 from J, leaving 11 bases between them. Germline V gene data show CDR1 as SGHTA and CDR2 as FQGTGA. The CDR3 region is CASSSLVLNEQFF. The CDR3 DNA is TGTGCCAGCAGCTCCCTAGTTTTAAATGAGCAGTTCTTC.